These 25 T cell receptor beta chains share one sample of origin, sequenced in a study of Graves' ophthalmopathy and Graves' hyperthyroidism. RNA transcripts were the template, and TCR beta CDR3 regions were amplified from them. First-round RT-PCR relied on HTBI primers, and a second-round multiplex PCR came next. MiXCR was run by TCRdb on the multiplex PCR reads, yielding one entry per CDR3 protein. The data hold some 400,000 distinct CDR3 sequences, with around 19% observed a single time. The source material was peripheral blood. The receptors derive from a woman aged 18 to 35 with Graves' ophthalmopathy.

Many counts were recorded for this clonotype. This chain connects TRBV28 to TRBJ2-5; D not certain. The CDR3 extends over 14 amino acids. Germline assignment: CDR1 MDHEN and CDR2 SYDVKM. V lost 1 base, J lost 2 bases, and 8 bases lay in between. The CDR3 sequence is CASSLFGKQETQYF. In DNA, the CDR3 is TGTGCCAGCAGTTTATTTGGGAAGCAAGAGACCCAGTACTTC.

At least ten counts were recorded for this clonotype. The chain uses TRBV28 and TRBJ1-1; 7 nucleotides agree with TRBD1. Germline assignment: CDR1 MDHEN and CDR2 SYDVKM. This CDR3 has 15 amino acids. The J segment lost 2 bases and the V segment lost 6 bases, leaving 9 bases of the junction unmatched. CDR3 coding DNA: TGTGCCAGCAGAGAAGGGACAGCCGTTAACACTGAAGCTTTCTTT. Translated, it gives CASREGTAVNTEAFF.

The V gene is TRBV13, the J gene TRBJ2-7; tentatively, D is TRBD1 (6 bases). Per the germline V gene, CDR1 is PRHDT and CDR2 is FYEKMQ (reference sequence). This CDR3 spans 13 amino acids. Deletions cut 0 bases from V and 5 bases from J, with 8 bases between. The CDR3 DNA follows: TGTGCCAGCAGCTTAGGGGGACATGACGAGCAGTACTTC. The encoded protein is CASSLGGHDEQYF.

This clonotype was counted ten times or more. V and J are TRBV24-1 and TRBJ2-2; D is possibly TRBD2 (5 bases). The germline CDR1 and CDR2 sequences are KGHDR and SFDVKD. The CDR3 has 17 residues. Trimming took off 5 bases at V and 1 base at J, with 16 bases between the two ends. The CDR3 DNA reads TGTGCCACCAGTGGCCACCGAGGGCTAGGGAACACCGGGGAGCTGTTTTTT. Its translation is CATSGHRGLGNTGELFF.

This clonotype was counted many times. This rearrangement joins TRBV12-3 or TRBV12-4 to TRBJ1-1, with D hard to call. This CDR3 spans 13 amino acids. Trimming removed 2 bases from V and 5 bases from J, with 9 bases in between. CDR3 bases: TGTGCCAGCAGTTTAAAGGGTAGGACTGAAGCTTTCTTT. Its protein product is CASSLKGRTEAFF.

There are many counts of this clonotype. The V call is TRBV11-2, the J call TRBJ1-1; D is undetermined. This CDR3 has 17 amino acids. Germline CDR1 is SGHAT and CDR2 is FQNNGV. Trimming took off 5 bases at V and 1 base at J, with 20 bases between the two ends. The CDR3 reads CASSMYDEPRGNTEAFF. The CDR3 DNA reads TGTGCCAGCAGCATGTATGACGAGCCCCGGGGGAACACTGAAGCTTTCTTT. Looking up the rest from reference TRBV11-2 and TRBJ1-1 gives the full variable domain: EAGVAQSPRYKIIEKRQSVAFWCNPISGHATLYWYQQILGQGPKLLIQFQNNGVVDDSQLPKDRFSAERLKGVDSTLKIQPAKLEDSAVYLCASSMYDEPRGNTEAFFGQGTRLTVV.

This clonotype was found a few times. The chain employs TRBV2 and TRBJ2-3, with 12 bases matching TRBD1. This CDR3 comprises 14 residues. V was pared by 7 bases and J by 4 bases, with 3 bases of the junction left unmatched. CDR1 is SNHLY, CDR2 FYNNEI, per germline. The CDR3 protein is CASTGTGGADTQYF. DNA of the CDR3: TGTGCCAGCACAGGGACAGGGGGCGCAGATACGCAGTATTTT.

This clonotype has at least ten counts. V usage is TRBV7-6 and J usage is TRBJ2-7; 7 nucleotides agree with TRBD1. V was pared by 5 bases and J by 1 base, with 5 bases of the junction left unmatched. CDR1 is SGHVS, CDR2 FNYEAQ, per germline. The CDR3 is made up of 14 amino acids. The CDR3 nucleotides are TGTGCCAGCAGCCGGACAGGATTATCCTACGAGCAGTACTTC. Translation gives CASSRTGLSYEQYF. Together with reference TRBV7-6 and TRBJ2-7, the CDR3 gives the full variable domain: GAGVSQSPRYKVTKRGQDVALRCDPISGHVSLYWYRQALGQGPEFLTYFNYEAQQDKSGLPNDRFSAERPEGSISTLTIQRTEQRDSAMYRCASSRTGLSYEQYFGPGTRLTVT.

This clonotype showed up many times. The rearrangement links TRBV10-2 to TRBJ2-7; D might be TRBD1 or TRBD2, each matching 5 bases. This CDR3 is 15 amino acids long. Trimming shortened V by 2 bases and J by 1 base, and 12 bases separated the two germline ends. Germline CDR1 is WSHSY and CDR2 is SAAADI. This CDR3 is CASSEPGTDSYEQYF. DNA for the CDR3: TGCGCCAGCAGTGAGCCGGGGACCGATTCCTACGAGCAGTACTTC.

The genes are TRBV28 and TRBJ2-7; 9 bases are shared with TRBD1. J gave up 4 bases and V 5 bases, and 9 bases lay outside the gene matches. Germline CDR1 reads MDHEN; CDR2 reads SYDVKM. This CDR3 comprises 15 residues. CDR3 nucleotide sequence: TGTGCCAGCAGTACCCAGGACAGGGGACTTTACGAGCAGTACTTC. Translated: CASSTQDRGLYEQYF.

This clonotype was seen repeatedly, ten times or more. The genes are TRBV25-1 and TRBJ2-7; no definite D call. CDR1 is MGHDK and CDR2 is SYGVNS in the germline V gene. Trimming removed 7 bases from V and 5 bases from J, with 24 bases in between. The CDR3 consists of 16 residues. DNA of the CDR3: TGTGCCAGCACCCCGGCGACCGGGCCCTACGCCCACGAGCAGTACTTC. Translating it yields CASTPATGPYAHEQYF.

This clonotype was seen many times. The V and J genes are TRBV3-1 and TRBJ2-7, with D possibly matching TRBD2 (6 bases). This CDR3 spans 14 amino acids. Germline-derived CDR1 and CDR2 are LGHDT and YNNKEL (reference sequence). Trimming left V 1 base short and J 4 bases short, with 11 bases between. CDR3 bases: TGTGCCAGCAGCCAAGTCGCGGGGACGTACGAGCAGTACTTC. This gives the protein CASSQVAGTYEQYF.

This clonotype came up many times. The chain carries TRBV20-1 and TRBJ1-1; the D gene is possibly TRBD1 (5 bases). The CDR3 sequence is 12 residues long. V gave up 3 bases and J gave up 5 bases, with 10 bases separating them. CDR1 is DFQATT, CDR2 SNEGSKA, per germline (reference sequence). For the CDR3, the DNA is TGCAGTGCTAGTGCGGGGGGGACTGAAGCTTTCTTT. Residues: CSASAGGTEAFF.

V and J are TRBV15 and TRBJ1-1, with D unresolved. This CDR3 contains 15 residues. V was shortened by 0 bases and J by 1 base, with 9 bases between the two germline ends. CDR1 is LNHNV and CDR2 is YYDKDF in the germline V gene (reference sequence). The CDR3 protein is CATSREKGWNTEAFF. The CDR3 nucleotides read TGTGCCACCAGCAGAGAAAAGGGTTGGAACACTGAAGCTTTCTTT.

The chain uses TRBV28 and TRBJ1-1; 8 bases line up with TRBD1. Germline-derived CDR1 and CDR2 are MDHEN and SYDVKM. The V gene end was trimmed by 6 bases and the J gene end by 3 bases; junction bases not matched to a gene: 15. The CDR3 spans 17 residues. This CDR3 is CASRAGGRAHGYTEAFF. In DNA form, the CDR3 reads TGTGCCAGCAGGGCAGGGGGCAGGGCCCACGGGTACACTGAAGCTTTCTTT.

This clonotype was seen repeatedly, ten times or more. V and J are TRBV7-2 and TRBJ1-2; no definite D call. The CDR3 runs 13 residues. The germline V gene encodes CDR1 SGHTA and CDR2 FQGNSA. The V and J ends lost 1 base and 2 bases respectively, with 5 bases between them. As DNA, the CDR3 is TGTGCCAGCAGCTTAGTCAGAAACTATGGCTACACCTTC. This encodes CASSLVRNYGYTF. Variable domain in full (rest from reference TRBV7-2 and TRBJ1-2): GAGVSQSPSNKVTEKGKDVELRCDPISGHTALYWYRQSLGQGLEFLIYFQGNSAPDKSGLPSDRFSAERTGGSVSTLTIQRTQQEDSAVYLCASSLVRNYGYTFGSGTRLTVV.

The chain recombines TRBV28 with TRBJ1-1, with TRBD1 matching over 8 bases. V lost 6 bases to trimming and J lost 4 bases; unmatched junction nucleotides: 4. Looked up from germline, CDR1 is MDHEN and CDR2 is SYDVKM. The CDR3 has 13 amino acids. As DNA, the CDR3 is TGTGCCAGCAGAACCGGGACAGGCACTGAAGCTTTCTTT. It specifies CASRTGTGTEAFF.

This clonotype was seen repeatedly, ten times or more. The chain employs TRBV2 and TRBJ1-3, with TRBD1 matching 8 bases. The CDR3 has 16 residues. V gave up 6 bases and J gave up 0 bases; unmatched junction bases: 7. From germline, CDR1 is SNHLY and CDR2 FYNNEI. The CDR3 region has the DNA TGTGCCAGCAGCCGACAGGGGTCAAGCTCTGGAAACACCATATATTTT. It is translated as CASSRQGSSSGNTIYF. Complete variable domain (other parts from reference TRBV2 and TRBJ1-3): EPEVTQTPSHQVTQMGQEVILRCVPISNHLYFYWYRQILGQKVEFLVSFYNNEISEKSEIFDDQFSVERPDGSNFTLKIRSTKLEDSAMYFCASSRQGSSSGNTIYFGEGSWLTVV.

This clonotype was counted many times. V is TRBV6-2 or TRBV6-3 and J is TRBJ2-2, with D possibly TRBD2 on 5 matching bases. The CDR3 covers 18 residues. The germline CDR1 and CDR2 sequences are MNHEY and SVGEGT. V was shortened by 0 bases and J by 2 bases, with 16 bases between the two germline ends. CDR3: CASSYSRARRQNTGELFF. CDR3 nucleotides: TGTGCCAGCAGTTACTCGAGGGCAAGGCGACAAAACACCGGGGAGCTGTTTTTT.

This clonotype occurred many times. The V gene is TRBV12-3 or TRBV12-4, the J gene TRBJ1-1; a possible D gene is TRBD1 (5 bases). This CDR3 has 14 residues. Trimming removed 6 bases from V and 7 bases from J, with 18 bases in between. This CDR3 reads CASSPSGTLGEAFF. In DNA form, the CDR3 reads TGTGCCAGCAGCCCGAGCGGGACCTTGGGTGAAGCTTTCTTT.

This clonotype was observed many times. The chain links TRBV20-1 to TRBJ2-7, with 16 bases matching TRBD2. Trimming removed 3 bases from V and 2 bases from J; junction bases left unmatched: 7. CDR1 is DFQATT, CDR2 SNEGSKA, per germline (reference sequence). This CDR3 contains 17 residues. CDR3 protein: CSASGPGTSGGAYEQYF. CDR3 coding DNA: TGCAGTGCTAGCGGGCCCGGGACTAGCGGGGGGGCCTACGAGCAGTACTTC.

This clonotype was seen ten or more times. V usage is TRBV5-6 and J usage is TRBJ1-2; unclear D gene. The ends were cut back, 2 bases at V and 3 bases at J, with 14 bases in the middle. Germline loops: CDR1 SGHDT, CDR2 YYEEEE. The CDR3 has 15 residues. This CDR3 reads CASSFGRMAHYGYTF. In nucleotides, the CDR3 is TGTGCCAGCAGCTTCGGCAGGATGGCTCACTATGGCTACACCTTC.

This chain joins TRBV5-1 and TRBJ1-1; 7 bases are shared with TRBD1. Trimming removed 2 bases from V and 3 bases from J; junction bases left unmatched: 7. Germline assignment: CDR1 SGHRS and CDR2 YFSETQ. The CDR3 has 15 residues. The CDR3 is CASSFRGGDDTEAFF. DNA of the CDR3: TGCGCCAGCAGCTTCAGGGGGGGGGATGACACTGAAGCTTTCTTT.

Many counts were recorded for this clonotype. The genes are TRBV30 and TRBJ1-2, with 10 bases matching TRBD1. Per germline, CDR1 GTSNPN and CDR2 SVGIG (reference sequence). The V segment lost 2 bases and the J segment 2 bases; nucleotides outside the gene matches: 8. This CDR3 has 16 residues. As DNA, the CDR3 is TGTGCCTGGAGTACCCCCGGGACAGGGGCGAACTATGGCTACACCTTC. Translation: CAWSTPGTGANYGYTF. Supplemented by reference TRBV30 and TRBJ1-2, the full variable domain reads SQTIHQWPATLVQPVGSPLSLECTVEGTSNPNLYWYRQAAGRGLQLLFYSVGIGQISSEVPQNLSASRPQDRQFILSSKKLLLSDSGFYLCAWSTPGTGANYGYTFGSGTRLTVV.

V gene TRBV6-2 or TRBV6-3 combines with J gene TRBJ2-5, with 9 nucleotides matching TRBD1. The junction had 5 bases not matched to a gene; V was cut back by 7 bases and J by 2 bases. CDR1 is MNHEY and CDR2 is SVGEGT in the germline V gene. CDR3 length: 14 residues. As DNA, the CDR3 is TGTGCCAGCACGGGCGACAGGGGGCAAGAGACCCAGTACTTC. Translated, it gives CASTGDRGQETQYF.